Detailed here is one T cell receptor (beta chain). Its antigen remains unidentified. The germline gives CDR1 LGHNT, CDR2 FRNRAP. The CDR3 length is 18 residues. V gave up 6 bases and J gave up 3 bases; unmatched junction bases: 20. This record belongs to a study of shared clonotypes between healthy human individuals. Study-level findings and limits: Sorted-subset sequencing, rarefaction showed, was incomplete despite large depth. Memory subsets had estimated richness that was generally smaller than that of naive subsets.

Positive CCR7 selection of CD45RO-negative cells yielded the naive CD8 cells, and terminally differentiated effector memory CD45RA+ cells were excluded. Sequenced by immunoSEQ multiplex PCR; TCRdb stores in-frame clones only, minus some. The data hold 1.5 million to 2.5 million clones, with around 96% observed a single time. Sequenced sample: naive CD8+ T cells sorted from blood. This clonotype was sampled from a young man in good health. The rearrangement links TRBV12-5 to TRBJ2-7; 7 bases align to TRBD2. DNA of the CDR3: TGTGCTAGTGGCCCGAGGGGAGGGGCGGCAGCAAGGGACTACGAGCAGTACTTC. Residues: CASGPRGGAAARDYEQYF.